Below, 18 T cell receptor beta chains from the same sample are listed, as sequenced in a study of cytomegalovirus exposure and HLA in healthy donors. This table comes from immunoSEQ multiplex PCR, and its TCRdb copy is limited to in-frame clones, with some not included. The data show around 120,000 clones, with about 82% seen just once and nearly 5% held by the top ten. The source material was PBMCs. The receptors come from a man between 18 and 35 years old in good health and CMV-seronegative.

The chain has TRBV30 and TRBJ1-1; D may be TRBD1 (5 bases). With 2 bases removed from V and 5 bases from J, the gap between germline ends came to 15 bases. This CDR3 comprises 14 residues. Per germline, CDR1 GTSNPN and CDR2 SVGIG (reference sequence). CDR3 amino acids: CAWSSTALGTEAFF. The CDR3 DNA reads TGTGCCTGGAGTTCGACAGCACTGGGGACTGAAGCTTTCTTT.

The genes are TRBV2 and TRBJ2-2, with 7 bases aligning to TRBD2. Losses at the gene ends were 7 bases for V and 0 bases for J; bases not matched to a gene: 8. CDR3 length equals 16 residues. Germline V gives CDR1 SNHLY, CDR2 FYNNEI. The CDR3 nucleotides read TGTGCCAGCACCGGTGGGGGGGACGCGAACACCGGGGAGCTGTTTTTT. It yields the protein CASTGGGDANTGELFF. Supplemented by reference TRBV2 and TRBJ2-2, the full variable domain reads EPEVTQTPSHQVTQMGQEVILRCVPISNHLYFYWYRQILGQKVEFLVSFYNNEISEKSEIFDDQFSVERPDGSNFTLKIRSTKLEDSAMYFCASTGGGDANTGELFFGEGSRLTVL.

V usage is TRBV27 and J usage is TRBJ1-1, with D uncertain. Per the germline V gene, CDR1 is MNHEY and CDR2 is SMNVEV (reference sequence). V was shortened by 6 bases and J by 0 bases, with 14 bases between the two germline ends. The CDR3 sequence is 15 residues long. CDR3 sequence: CASRVGRRMNTEAFF. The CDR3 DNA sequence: TGTGCCAGCAGGGTAGGCAGGAGGATGAACACTGAAGCTTTCTTT.

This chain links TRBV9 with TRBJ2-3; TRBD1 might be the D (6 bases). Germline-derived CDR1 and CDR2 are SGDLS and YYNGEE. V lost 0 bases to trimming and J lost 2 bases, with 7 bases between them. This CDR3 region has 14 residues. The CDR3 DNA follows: TGTGCCAGCAGCGTAGCAGGGGCCACAGATACGCAGTATTTT. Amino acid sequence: CASSVAGATDTQYF.

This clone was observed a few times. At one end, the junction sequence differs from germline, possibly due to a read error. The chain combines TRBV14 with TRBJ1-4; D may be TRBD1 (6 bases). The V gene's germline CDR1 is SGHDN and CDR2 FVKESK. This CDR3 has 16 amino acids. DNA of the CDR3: TGTGCCAGCAGCGAAGAACACGGGACATTAGATGAAAAACTGTTTTTT. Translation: CASSEEHGTLDEKLFF.

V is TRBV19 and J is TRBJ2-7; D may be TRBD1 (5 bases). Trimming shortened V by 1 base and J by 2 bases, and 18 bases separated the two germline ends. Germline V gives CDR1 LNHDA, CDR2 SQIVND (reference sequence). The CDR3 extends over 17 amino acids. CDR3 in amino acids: CASSIAAPSTGTYEQYF. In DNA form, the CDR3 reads TGTGCCAGTAGTATAGCCGCACCCTCTACAGGAACCTACGAGCAGTACTTC.

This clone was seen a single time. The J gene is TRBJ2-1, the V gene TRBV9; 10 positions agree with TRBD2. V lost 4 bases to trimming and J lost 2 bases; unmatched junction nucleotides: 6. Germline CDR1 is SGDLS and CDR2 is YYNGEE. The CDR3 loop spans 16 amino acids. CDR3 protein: CASSFRTSGAYNEQFF. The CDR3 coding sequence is TGTGCCAGCAGCTTCCGGACTAGCGGAGCCTACAATGAGCAGTTCTTC.

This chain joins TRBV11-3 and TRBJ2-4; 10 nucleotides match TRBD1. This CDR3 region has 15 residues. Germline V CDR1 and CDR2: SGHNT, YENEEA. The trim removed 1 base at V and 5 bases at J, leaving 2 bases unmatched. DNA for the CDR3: TGTGCCAGCAGCTTAGGGGGGACAGGGGAAAACATTCAGTACTTC. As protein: CASSLGGTGENIQYF.

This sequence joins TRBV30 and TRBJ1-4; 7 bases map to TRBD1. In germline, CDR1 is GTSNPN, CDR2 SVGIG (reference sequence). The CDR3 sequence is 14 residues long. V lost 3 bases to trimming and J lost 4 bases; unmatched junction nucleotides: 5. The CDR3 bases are TGTGCCTGGAGAACAGGGGTTGTTAATGAAAAACTGTTTTTT. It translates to CAWRTGVVNEKLFF.

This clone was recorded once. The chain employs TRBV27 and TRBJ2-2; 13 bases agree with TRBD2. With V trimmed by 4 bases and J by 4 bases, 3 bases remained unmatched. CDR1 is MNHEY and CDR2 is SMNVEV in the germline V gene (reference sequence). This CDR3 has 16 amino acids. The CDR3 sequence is CASSSRLAGGTGELFF. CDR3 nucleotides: TGTGCCAGCAGTTCCCGACTAGCGGGAGGCACCGGGGAGCTGTTTTTT.

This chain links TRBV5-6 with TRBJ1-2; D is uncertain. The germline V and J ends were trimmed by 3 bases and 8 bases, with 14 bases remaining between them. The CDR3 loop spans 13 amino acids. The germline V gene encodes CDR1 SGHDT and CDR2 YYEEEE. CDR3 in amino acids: CASSYTVPRGYTF. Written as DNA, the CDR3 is TGTGCCAGCAGCTATACTGTCCCGAGGGGCTACACCTTC.

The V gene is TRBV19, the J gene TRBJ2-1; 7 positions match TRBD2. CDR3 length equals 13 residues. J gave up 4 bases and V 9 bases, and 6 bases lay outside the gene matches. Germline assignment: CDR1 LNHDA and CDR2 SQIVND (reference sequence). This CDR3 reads CASKRGVYNEQFF. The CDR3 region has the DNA TGTGCCAGCAAACGGGGGGTGTACAATGAGCAGTTCTTC.

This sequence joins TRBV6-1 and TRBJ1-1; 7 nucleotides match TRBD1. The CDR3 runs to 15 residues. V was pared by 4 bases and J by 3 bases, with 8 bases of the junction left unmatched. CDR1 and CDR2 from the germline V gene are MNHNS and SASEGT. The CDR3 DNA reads TGTGCCAGCAGTGCTACCGGACAGGCGTACACTGAAGCTTTCTTT. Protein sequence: CASSATGQAYTEAFF.

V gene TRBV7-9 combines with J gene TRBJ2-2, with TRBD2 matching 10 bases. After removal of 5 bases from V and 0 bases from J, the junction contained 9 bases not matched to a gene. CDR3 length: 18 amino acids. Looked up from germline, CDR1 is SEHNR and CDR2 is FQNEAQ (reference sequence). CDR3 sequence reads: CASSPQTGLAANTGELFF. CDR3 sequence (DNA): TGTGCCAGCAGCCCACAAACCGGACTAGCGGCGAACACCGGGGAGCTGTTTTTT.

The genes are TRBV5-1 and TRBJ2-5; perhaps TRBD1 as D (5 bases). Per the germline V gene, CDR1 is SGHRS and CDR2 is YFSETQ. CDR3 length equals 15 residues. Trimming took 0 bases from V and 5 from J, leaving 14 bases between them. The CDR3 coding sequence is TGCGCCAGCAGCTTGGTTGCCAAGGGGCAGGAGACCCAGTACTTC. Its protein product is CASSLVAKGQETQYF.

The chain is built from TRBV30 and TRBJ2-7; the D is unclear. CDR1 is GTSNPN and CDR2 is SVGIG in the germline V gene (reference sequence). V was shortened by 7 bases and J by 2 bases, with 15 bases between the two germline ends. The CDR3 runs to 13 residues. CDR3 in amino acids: CAFREVVTYEQYF. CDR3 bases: TGTGCCTTCCGTGAGGTGGTAACCTACGAGCAGTACTTC.

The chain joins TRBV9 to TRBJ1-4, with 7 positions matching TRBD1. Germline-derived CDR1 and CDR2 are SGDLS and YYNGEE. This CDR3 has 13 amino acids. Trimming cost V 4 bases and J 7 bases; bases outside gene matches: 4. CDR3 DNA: TGTGCCAGCAGCACGCGACAGGGTGAAAAACTGTTTTTT. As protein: CASSTRQGEKLFF.

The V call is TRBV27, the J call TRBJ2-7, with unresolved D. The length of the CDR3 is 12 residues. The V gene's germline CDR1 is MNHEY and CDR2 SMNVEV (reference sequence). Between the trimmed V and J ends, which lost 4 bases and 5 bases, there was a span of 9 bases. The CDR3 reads CASSSSRDEQYF. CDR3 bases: TGTGCCAGCAGTTCTTCCCGGGACGAGCAGTACTTC.